Following are 21 T cell receptor beta chains from one sample sequenced in a study of blood T cells in healthy people across ages. Then a second PCR, running roughly 7 to 11 cycles, was carried out with a sample-barcoded 5' primer and a J-beta primer mix. TCRdb fed the 5' RACE reads into MiXCR, producing one record per CDR3 protein. The sample consists of around 800,000 distinct CDR3 sequences, about half of them appearing once. The sample comprised blood. The receptor source for this set is a man older than 75 in good health.

The chain is built from TRBV15 and TRBJ2-2; the match to TRBD2 covers 8 bases. The trim removed 3 bases at V and 7 bases at J, leaving 13 bases unmatched. The V gene's germline CDR1 is LNHNV and CDR2 YYDKDF (reference sequence). There are 17 residues in the CDR3. For the CDR3, the DNA is TGTGCCACCAGCAGGGAAACCGGGACTAGAATACGCGGGGAGCTGTTTTTT. It specifies CATSRETGTRIRGELFF.

This clonotype showed up just a few times. The chain carries TRBV27 and TRBJ2-1; 7 bases agree with TRBD1. Trimming took 3 bases from V and 2 from J; bases not matched to a gene: 4. Germline lookup yields CDR1 MNHEY and CDR2 SMNVEV (reference sequence). This CDR3 comprises 15 residues. In DNA form, the CDR3 reads TGTGCCAGCAGTTTGGGGACAGCAACCTACAATGAGCAGTTCTTC. Its protein is CASSLGTATYNEQFF.

Concerning this clonotype: This could be a read error, since a much larger clone is one nucleotide away. The rearrangement links TRBV4-1 to TRBJ2-7; D uncertain. V gave up 0 bases and J gave up 7 bases, with 19 bases separating them. CDR1 and CDR2 (germline): MGHRA, YSYEKL. This CDR3 is 16 amino acids long. CDR3 protein: CASSQDNAYGPEEQYF. The CDR3 DNA reads TGCGCCAGCAGCCAAGATAATGCATACGGACCGGAGGAGCAGTACTTC.

This clonotype was recorded at least ten times. The CDR3 reads CSVEAPQGARETQYF. The CDR3 bases are TGCAGCGTTGAAGCCCCTCAGGGGGCGCGGGAGACCCAGTACTTC. The V gene is TRBV29-1, the J gene TRBJ2-5; the match to TRBD1 covers 8 bases. The CDR3 length is 15 residues. Germline V gene data show CDR1 as SQVTM and CDR2 as ANQGSEA. Trimming cost V 1 base and J 5 bases; bases outside gene matches: 9. Looking up the rest from reference TRBV29-1 and TRBJ2-5 gives the full variable domain: SAVISQKPSRDICQRGTSLTIQCQVDSQVTMMFWYRQQPGQSLTLIATANQGSEATYESGFVIDKFPISRPNLTFSTLTVSNMSPEDSSIYLCSVEAPQGARETQYFGPGTRLLVL.

Concerning this clonotype itself: This may be a read error, as it is one base from a much larger clone. The J gene is TRBJ2-1, the V gene TRBV20-1; D perhaps matches TRBD2 (5 bases). CDR1 and CDR2 from the germline V gene are DFQATT and SNEGSKA (reference sequence). The CDR3 totals 12 residues. Trimming left V 8 bases short and J 6 bases short, with 14 bases between. CDR3 region: CSPIGNGNEQFF. The CDR3 nucleotides are TGCAGTCCTATCGGGAATGGCAATGAGCAGTTCTTC.

This clonotype was observed a handful of times. The chain links TRBV5-1 to TRBJ1-1, with D possibly being TRBD1 (5 bases). CDR1 SGHRS and CDR2 YFSETQ come from the germline V gene. The CDR3 totals 14 residues. V gave up 5 bases and J gave up 6 bases, with 17 bases separating them. The DNA of the CDR3 is TGCGCCAGCAGGAAAACAGGATCCGACGCTGAAGCTTTCTTT. Translation: CASRKTGSDAEAFF.

The V call is TRBV2, the J call TRBJ2-3; D is perhaps TRBD2 (6 bases). Germline V CDR1 and CDR2: SNHLY, FYNNEI. The CDR3 length is 14 residues. Deletions cut 1 base from V and 4 bases from J, with 9 bases between. The chain's CDR3 is CASSEEVAADTQYF. As DNA, the CDR3 is TGTGCCAGCAGTGAAGAGGTAGCGGCAGATACGCAGTATTTT. Full variable domain (missing parts from reference TRBV2 and TRBJ2-3): EPEVTQTPSHQVTQMGQEVILRCVPISNHLYFYWYRQILGQKVEFLVSFYNNEISEKSEIFDDQFSVERPDGSNFTLKIRSTKLEDSAMYFCASSEEVAADTQYFGPGTRLTVL.

As regards this clonotype: One junction end disagrees with the germline gene, perhaps due to a read error. The chain employs TRBV7-3 and TRBJ2-2; unclear D gene. CDR3 length: 14 residues. In germline, CDR1 is SGHTA, CDR2 FQGTGA. The CDR3 reads CASSVTRNTGELFF. DNA of the CDR3: TGTGCCAGCAGCGTAACCCGGAACACCGGGGAGCTGTTTTTT. Looking up the rest from reference TRBV7-3 and TRBJ2-2 gives the full variable domain: GAGVSQTPSNKVTEKGKYVELRCDPISGHTALYWYRQSLGQGPEFLIYFQGTGAADDSGLPNDRFFAVRPEGSVSTLKIQRTERGDSAVYLCASSVTRNTGELFFGEGSRLTVL.

The rearrangement uses TRBV5-5 and TRBJ2-4, with D uncertain. CDR1 and CDR2 (germline): SGHKS, YYEKEE (reference sequence). Trimming shortened V by 1 base and J by 8 bases, and 13 bases separated the two germline ends. The CDR3 has 14 residues. The CDR3, as DNA: TGTGCCAGCAGCTTGTACCAAAGCTCGGACATTCAGTACTTC. It is translated as CASSLYQSSDIQYF.

Remarks on this clonotype: The junction and the germline gene differ at one end; a read error may be behind it. The chain couples TRBV5-4 to TRBJ2-3; D is undetermined. This CDR3 has 13 amino acids. CDR1 SGHNT and CDR2 YYREEE come from the germline V gene (reference sequence). The CDR3 here is CAGSPGPRDTQYF. CDR3 sequence (DNA): TGTGCCGGCAGCCCCGGGCCTAGGGATACGCAGTATTTT.

Many counts were recorded for this clonotype. With a much larger clone just one base away, this may be a read error. The chain employs TRBV12-3 or TRBV12-4 and TRBJ2-5, with D possibly called TRBD1 or TRBD2 (5 bases each). The CDR3 spans 15 residues. V lost 3 bases and J lost 11, with 22 bases in between. The CDR3 here is CASSLRGDHVNEQYF. The CDR3 nucleotides are TGTGCCAGCAGTTTGAGGGGTGATCATGTCAATGAGCAGTACTTC.

V and J are TRBV27 and TRBJ1-4; a weak D match, TRBD1 (6 bases). CDR3 size: 14 residues. V lost 3 bases and J lost 8, with 13 bases in between. Germline V gene sequence: CDR1 MNHEY, CDR2 SMNVEV (reference sequence). This CDR3 is CASSLQGQGEKLFF. The CDR3 nucleotides are TGTGCCAGCAGTTTGCAGGGGCAAGGGGAAAAACTGTTTTTT. Full variable domain (rest looked up from reference TRBV27 and TRBJ1-4): EAQVTQNPRYLITVTGKKLTVTCSQNMNHEYMSWYRQDPGLGLRQIYYSMNVEVTDKGDVPEGYKVSRKEKRNFPLILESPSPNQTSLYFCASSLQGQGEKLFFGSGTQLSVL.

As for this clonotype: The junction departs from the called germline gene at one end, perhaps through a read error. The chain joins TRBV5-1 to TRBJ1-1, with 7 bases lining up with TRBD1. The CDR3 contains 17 residues. Germline V gives CDR1 SGHRS, CDR2 YFSETQ. The CDR3 DNA is TGCGCCAGCAGCATTCGGACAGGCCTGGGAACCGGCACTGGAGCTTTCTTT. It is translated as CASSIRTGLGTGTGAFF.

This clonotype was seen repeatedly, ten times or more. CDR3 sequence: CASSLDPGLNTEAFF. In nucleotides, the CDR3 is TGTGCCAGCAGCTTAGACCCGGGACTAAACACTGAAGCTTTCTTT. V usage is TRBV7-2 and J usage is TRBJ1-1; tentative D call: TRBD1 (5 bases). Germline V gives CDR1 SGHTA, CDR2 FQGNSA. There are 15 residues in the CDR3. V shed 1 base and J shed 2 bases, with 11 bases lying between them.

J is TRBJ2-5 and V is TRBV29-1; D not certain. The CDR3 extends over 12 amino acids. The germline CDR1 and CDR2 sequences are SQVTM and ANQGSEA. V was shortened by 7 bases and J by 5 bases, with 14 bases between the two germline ends. CDR3 protein: CSAVPERETQYF. CDR3 in DNA: TGCAGCGCCGTTCCCGAACGGGAGACCCAGTACTTC.

This clonotype was seen ten or more times. This chain joins TRBV12-3 or TRBV12-4 and TRBJ2-1; TRBD2 agrees at 9 bases. The V and J ends lost 3 bases and 7 bases, in that order; junction bases with no gene match: 4. There are 14 residues in the CDR3. The DNA of the CDR3 is TGTGCCAGCAGTTTTCGGCTAGCGGGGAATGAGCAGTTCTTC. Protein sequence: CASSFRLAGNEQFF.

The chain has TRBV11-3 and TRBJ1-1; tentative D call: TRBD1 (5 bases). The germline V and J ends were trimmed by 6 bases and 11 bases, with 22 bases remaining between them. The CDR3 length is 14 residues. Germline loops: CDR1 SGHNT, CDR2 YENEEA. CDR3 DNA: TGTGCCAGCAGTCCCATTGGGCAGGGCGGTGCGGCTTTCTTT. This encodes CASSPIGQGGAAFF. The whole variable domain, remainder taken from reference TRBV11-3 and TRBJ1-1, is EAGVVQSPRYKIIEKKQPVAFWCNPISGHNTLYWYLQNLGQGPELLIRYENEEAVDDSQLPKDRFSAERLKGVDSTLKIQPAELGDSAVYLCASSPIGQGGAAFFGQGTRLTVV.

This chain links TRBV20-1 with TRBJ2-6; D gene uncertain. Germline CDR1 and CDR2: DFQATT and SNEGSKA (reference sequence). The CDR3 spans 15 residues. The V end was cut by 0 bases, the J end by 0 bases, with 6 bases between. The CDR3 sequence is CSARETDSGANVLTF. DNA for the CDR3: TGCAGTGCTAGAGAAACAGACTCTGGGGCCAACGTCCTGACTTTC.

The chain employs TRBV7-9 and TRBJ2-4; the match to TRBD2 covers 10 bases. The CDR3 extends over 15 amino acids. Germline values: CDR1 SEHNR, CDR2 FQNEAQ (reference sequence). V lost 3 bases and J lost 13; bases outside the gene matches: 12. In DNA, the CDR3 is TGTGCCAGCAGCTTTTCTAGCGGGAGCTCCTACGGGCAGTACTTC. It codes for CASSFSSGSSYGQYF.

The J gene is TRBJ2-6, the V gene TRBV20-1; 9 bases line up with TRBD1. This CDR3 is 15 amino acids long. Trimming at V came to 5 bases and at J to 0 bases, leaving 2 bases not matched to a gene. Germline loops: CDR1 DFQATT, CDR2 SNEGSKA (reference sequence). CDR3 DNA sequence: TGCAGTGCTGAGGGACAGGGCTCTGGGGCCAACGTCCTGACTTTC. This codes for CSAEGQGSGANVLTF.

The chain is built from TRBV20-1 and TRBJ1-4, with D hard to call. Trimming pared 0 bases from V and 0 bases from J, leaving 20 bases between. The germline gives CDR1 DFQATT, CDR2 SNEGSKA (reference sequence). The CDR3 length is 19 residues. This CDR3 is CSARDLGFIPTSTNEKLFF. The CDR3 bases are TGCAGTGCTAGAGATCTCGGGTTTATCCCTACCTCAACTAATGAAAAACTGTTTTTT.